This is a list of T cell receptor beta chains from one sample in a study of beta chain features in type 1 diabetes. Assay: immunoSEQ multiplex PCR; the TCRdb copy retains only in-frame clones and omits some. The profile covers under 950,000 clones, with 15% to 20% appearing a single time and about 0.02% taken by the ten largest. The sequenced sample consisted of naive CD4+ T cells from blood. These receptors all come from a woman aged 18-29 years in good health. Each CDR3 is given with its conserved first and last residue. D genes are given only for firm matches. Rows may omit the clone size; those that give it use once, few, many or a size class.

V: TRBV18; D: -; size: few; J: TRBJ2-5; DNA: TGTGCCAGCTCACCACCGACTGGCGAGACCCAGTACTTC; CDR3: CASSPPTGETQYF
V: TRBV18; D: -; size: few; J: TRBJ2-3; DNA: TGTGCCAGCTCATTCCGGATCACAGATACGCAGTATTTT; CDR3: CASSFRITDTQYF
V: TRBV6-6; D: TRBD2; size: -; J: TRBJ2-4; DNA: TGTGCCAGCAGTTCGGGACTAGCGGGAGCCAAAAACATTCAGTACTTC; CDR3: CASSSGLAGAKNIQYF
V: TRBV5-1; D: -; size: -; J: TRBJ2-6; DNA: TGCGCCAGCAGCTTGGAAGGTGGAAACTCTGGGGCCAACGTCCTGACTTTC; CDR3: CASSLEGGNSGANVLTF
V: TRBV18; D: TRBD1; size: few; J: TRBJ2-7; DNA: TGTGCCAGCTCACGAGGGACAGGTTCCTACGAGCAGTACTTC; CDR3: CASSRGTGSYEQYF
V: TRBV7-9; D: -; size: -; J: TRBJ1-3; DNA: TGTGCCAGCAGCCCAAGGTCCTCCCGGACTGGAAACACCATATATTTT; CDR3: CASSPRSSRTGNTIYF
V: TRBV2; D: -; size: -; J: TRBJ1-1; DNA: TGTGCCAGCAGTGACAGGTATCTCGCGATGAACACTGAAGCTTTCTTT; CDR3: CASSDRYLAMNTEAFF
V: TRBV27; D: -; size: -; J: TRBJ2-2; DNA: TGTGCCAGCTTCGGCTCTAACACCGGGGAGCTGTTTTTT; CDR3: CASFGSNTGELFF
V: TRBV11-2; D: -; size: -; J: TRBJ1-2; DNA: TGTGCCAGCAGCTCAAGGGGCGTTCGGGGCTATGGCTACACCTTC; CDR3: CASSSRGVRGYGYTF
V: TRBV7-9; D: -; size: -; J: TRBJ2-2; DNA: TGTGCCAGCAGCTCCTCTTATGGACTGGTTAGAGGCACCGGGGAGCTGTTTTTT; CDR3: CASSSSYGLVRGTGELFF
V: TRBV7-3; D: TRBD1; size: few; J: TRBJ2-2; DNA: TGTGCCAGCAGCTTATGGGCCGGGACAGGGGCCGGGGAGCTGTTTTTT; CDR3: CASSLWAGTGAGELFF